The rows below give T cell receptor beta chains drawn from one sample of a study of blood T cell repertoires in COVID-19. The protocol was immunoSEQ multiplex PCR, while the TCRdb copy is restricted to in-frame clones and leaves out a portion. The sample has hundreds of thousands of clones, around 81% seen once. Sequencing was carried out using peripheral blood. These receptors were taken from a woman of 80 years or more with COVID-19, enrolled during active disease. Each CDR3 is given with its conserved first and last residue. The D gene is left open where the match is weak. Not every row has a clone size; where given, it reads once, few, many or a size class.

V gene	D gene	clone size	J gene	CDR3 length	CDR3 protein	CDR3 DNA
TRBV10-3	-	-	TRBJ1-2	16	CAISQGSGLSNYGYTF	TGTGCCATCAGCCAGGGTTCCGGACTATCTAACTATGGCTACACCTTC
TRBV12-3/TRBV12-4	-	-	TRBJ2-3	12	CASSLKQGPQYF	TGTGCCAGCAGTTTAAAGCAGGGCCCGCAGTATTTT
TRBV4-3	-	-	TRBJ1-4	16	CASSQGAGEGDEKLFF	TGCGCCAGCAGCCAAGGGGCGGGGGAGGGTGATGAAAAACTGTTTTTT
TRBV7-2	TRBD1	-	TRBJ1-2	15	CASSLGARDRAGYTF	TGTGCCAGCAGCTTAGGAGCCCGGGACAGGGCTGGCTACACCTTC
TRBV7-9	TRBD1	-	TRBJ1-1	13	CASSRGQDTEAFF	TGTGCCAGCAGCCGCGGACAGGACACTGAAGCTTTCTTT
TRBV30	-	few	TRBJ1-2	15	CAWGFEYARVDGYTF	TGTGCCTGGGGGTTCGAGTATGCCAGGGTAGATGGCTACACCTTC
TRBV7-2	-	-	TRBJ1-2	13	CASSDDRHYGYTF	TGTGCCAGCAGCGACGACAGGCACTATGGCTACACCTTC
TRBV29-1	-	-	TRBJ2-2	14	CSAGKGVGTGELFF	TGCAGCGCAGGCAAGGGGGTTGGCACCGGGGAGCTGTTTTTT
TRBV24-1	-	-	TRBJ2-4	13	CATSEGGKNIQYF	TGTGCCACCAGTGAAGGAGGTAAAAACATTCAGTACTTC
TRBV2	-	-	TRBJ1-2	11	CASSVVGGYTF	TGTGCCAGCAGTGTAGTCGGTGGCTACACCTTC
TRBV28	-	-	TRBJ2-6	15	CASSSTASGANVLTF	TGTGCCAGCAGTTCGACAGCCTCTGGGGCCAACGTCCTGACTTTC
TRBV29-1	-	-	TRBJ1-1	12	CSVTGSDTEAFF	TGCAGCGTTACAGGGTCGGACACTGAAGCTTTCTTT
TRBV20-1	-	-	TRBJ1-2	10	CSAQDYGYTF	TGCAGTGCCCAGGACTATGGCTACACCTTC
TRBV6-5	-	-	TRBJ1-6	13	CASSPLEDSPLHF	TGTGCCAGCAGTCCCCTCGAGGATTCACCCCTCCACTTT
TRBV3-1/TRBV3-2	TRBD1	-	TRBJ1-1	14	CASSPSGTVTEAFF	TGTGCCAGCAGCCCTTCCGGGACAGTGACTGAAGCTTTCTTT
TRBV30	-	-	TRBJ2-5	13	CAWSRGTQETQYF	TGTGCCTGGAGTCGGGGAACCCAAGAGACCCAGTACTTC
TRBV5-1	TRBD1	-	TRBJ1-6	16	CASSPLLTGDSSPLHF	TGCGCCAGCAGCCCACTACTTACAGGGGATAGTTCACCCCTCCACTTT
TRBV5-4	-	-	TRBJ1-6	14	CASRVYAGNSPLHF	TGTGCCAGCAGAGTGTACGCGGGGAATTCACCCCTCCACTTT
TRBV19	TRBD1	-	TRBJ1-4	13	CASVRQGPGGLFF	TGTGCCAGTGTCAGACAGGGTCCCGGGGGACTGTTTTTT
TRBV7-9	-	-	TRBJ2-2	16	CASSLRRQTNTGELFF	TGTGCCAGCAGCTTAAGGAGACAGACTAACACCGGGGAGCTGTTTTTT
TRBV27	-	-	TRBJ2-7	13	CASSWTRGARQYF	TGTGCCAGCAGTTGGACCCGTGGGGCGAGACAGTACTTC
TRBV28	-	-	TRBJ1-3	15	CASSLSRKGGNTIYF	TGTGCCAGCAGCTTATCCCGAAAGGGGGGAAACACCATATATTTT
TRBV30	-	once	TRBJ1-3	13	CAWSVNTGNTIYF	TGTGCCTGGAGTGTAAACACGGGAAACACCATATATTTT
TRBV3-1/TRBV3-2	-	-	TRBJ2-3	15	CASSQARGSTDTQYF	TGTGCCAGCAGCCAAGCTAGAGGCAGCACAGATACGCAGTATTTT
TRBV3-1/TRBV3-2	TRBD1	-	TRBJ1-4	14	CASSHRDRDEKLFF	TGTGCCAGCAGCCACCGGGACAGAGATGAAAAACTGTTTTTT
TRBV7-2	TRBD1	-	TRBJ1-2	14	CASSLAGTGDLGTF	TGTGCCAGCAGCTTAGCCGGGACAGGGGACTTAGGCACCTTC
TRBV18	-	-	TRBJ2-3	13	CASSLLSTDTQYF	TGTGCCAGCTCACTATTGAGCACAGATACGCAGTATTTT
TRBV27	-	-	TRBJ1-2	12	CASSFGGRGYTF	TGTGCCAGCAGTTTCGGGGGGCGGGGCTACACCTTC
TRBV7-9	-	few	TRBJ1-1	13	CASTRGMNTEAFF	TGTGCCAGCACCCGGGGGATGAACACTGAAGCTTTCTTT
TRBV10-2	-	-	TRBJ1-5	15	CASTSYRDSNQPQHF	TGCGCCAGCACCTCGTACAGGGATAGCAATCAGCCCCAGCATTTT
TRBV28	-	-	TRBJ1-4	14	CASSWNLDSAKLFF	TGTGCCAGCAGTTGGAATCTGGACAGTGCAAAACTGTTTTTT
TRBV5-1	TRBD1	-	TRBJ1-1	14	CASSTGGLGPEAFF	TGCGCCAGCTCAACAGGGGGTCTGGGCCCTGAAGCTTTCTTT
TRBV19	-	-	TRBJ2-1	12	CASSMWLNEQFF	TGTGCCAGTAGTATGTGGCTCAATGAGCAGTTCTTC
TRBV12-3/TRBV12-4	TRBD1	-	TRBJ2-2	13	CANRDSNTGELFF	TGTGCCAACAGGGACAGTAACACCGGGGAGCTGTTTTTT
TRBV3-1/TRBV3-2	-	-	TRBJ2-7	14	CASSQDWKGTEQYF	TGTGCCAGCAGCCAAGATTGGAAAGGGACTGAGCAGTACTTC